This T cell receptor (beta chain) stems from a study of blood T cell repertoires in COVID-19. Whole-study context: Samples of COVID-19 (acute and convalescent) were obtained from the United States, Italy and Spain. PBMCs, B-cell-depleted T cells, or T cells provided the cDNA or gDNA that made up the material.

Original methodology: How many nucleated cells were present was estimated from reference gene primer amplification. Here immunoSEQ multiplex PCR was the method, and the copy in TCRdb shows in-frame clones only, minus some. That table gives V, J and clone size, and the DNA gave D and trimming. The data show 150,000 to 200,000 clones, around 83% seen once. Participants were aged roughly 18 to 95 years, lived in around 22 US areas, and enrolled virtually. The CDR3 contains 12 residues. Germline CDR1 SGHTA, CDR2 FQGNSA. V lost 5 bases and J 10 bases, leaving 12 bases between the germline ends. The rearrangement uses TRBV7-2 and TRBJ2-1, with unresolved D. This clonotype was obtained from a woman aged 50 to 60 in a cohort exposed to, infected with or recovered from COVID-19 (not recorded which). Sequenced input: PBMCs or T cells enriched from blood (not recorded which). DNA for the CDR3: TGTGCCAGCAGCCTCCCCCTCCAGGAGCAGTTCTTC. Translation gives CASSLPLQEQFF.